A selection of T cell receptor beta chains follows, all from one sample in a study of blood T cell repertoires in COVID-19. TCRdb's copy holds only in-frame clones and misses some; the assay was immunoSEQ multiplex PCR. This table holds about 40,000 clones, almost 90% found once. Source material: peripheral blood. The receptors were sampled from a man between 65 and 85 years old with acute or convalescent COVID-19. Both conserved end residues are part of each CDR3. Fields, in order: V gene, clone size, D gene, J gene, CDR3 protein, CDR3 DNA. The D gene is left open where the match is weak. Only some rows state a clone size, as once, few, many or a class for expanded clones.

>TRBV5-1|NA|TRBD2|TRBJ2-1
CASSLEVTSDEQFF
TGCGCCAGCAGCTTGGAGGTGACTAGCGATGAGCAGTTCTTC
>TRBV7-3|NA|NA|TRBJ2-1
CASSSLPRSYNEQFF
TGTGCCAGCAGCTCACTTCCTCGCTCCTACAATGAGCAGTTCTTC
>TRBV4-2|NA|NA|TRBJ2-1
CASSQGSSRYNEQFF
TGTGCCAGCAGCCAAGGTTCTAGCAGATACAATGAGCAGTTCTTC
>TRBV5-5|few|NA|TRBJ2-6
CASSPQGLSGANVLTF
TGTGCCAGCAGCCCTCAGGGGCTCTCTGGGGCCAACGTCCTGACTTTC
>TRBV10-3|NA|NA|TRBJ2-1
CAISDKLDEQFF
TGTGCCATCAGTGACAAACTCGATGAGCAGTTCTTC
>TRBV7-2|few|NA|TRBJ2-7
CASSLGPGSGYEQYF
TGTGCCAGCAGCTTAGGACCGGGGTCGGGCTACGAGCAGTACTTC
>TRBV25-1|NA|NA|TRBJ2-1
CASTQRVGFSHEQFF
TGTGCCAGCACCCAGCGGGTGGGTTTCAGTCATGAGCAGTTCTTC
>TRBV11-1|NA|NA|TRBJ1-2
CASSPRDDRYYGYTF
TGTGCCAGCAGCCCCCGCGACGACAGATACTATGGCTACACCTTC
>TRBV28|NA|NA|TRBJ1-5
CASSPQGMGDQPQHF
TGTGCCAGCAGTCCCCAGGGGATGGGAGATCAGCCCCAGCATTTT
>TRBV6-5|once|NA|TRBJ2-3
CASSSGGGRTDTQYF
TGTGCCAGCAGTTCAGGAGGAGGACGGACAGATACGCAGTATTTT
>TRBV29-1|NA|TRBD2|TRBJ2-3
CSVGLAGEGDTQYF
TGCAGCGTGGGACTAGCGGGAGAGGGAGATACGCAGTATTTT
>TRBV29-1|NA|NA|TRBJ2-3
CSLGAPPDTQYF
TGCAGTCTGGGGGCCCCGCCAGATACGCAGTATTTT
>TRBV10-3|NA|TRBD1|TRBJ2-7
CAVTGVGEQYF
TGTGCGGTGACAGGGGTTGGAGAGCAGTACTTC
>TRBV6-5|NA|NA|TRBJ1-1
CAIQIGAGTEAFF
TGTGCCATCCAGATAGGGGCGGGGACTGAAGCTTTCTTT
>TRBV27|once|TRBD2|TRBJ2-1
CASRGLARNEQFF
TGTGCCAGTCGGGGACTAGCGCGTAATGAGCAGTTCTTC
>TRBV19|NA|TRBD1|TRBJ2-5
CASSWDREETQYF
TGTGCCAGTAGTTGGGACAGAGAAGAGACCCAGTACTTC
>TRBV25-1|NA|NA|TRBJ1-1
CASSEPTLMAFF
TGTGCCAGCAGTGAGCCAACACTAATGGCTTTCTTT
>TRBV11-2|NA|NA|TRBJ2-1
CASRALYHYNEQFF
TGTGCCAGCAGGGCTTTGTACCATTACAATGAGCAGTTCTTC
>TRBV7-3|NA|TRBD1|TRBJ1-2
CASSSGDRGRGYTF
TGTGCCAGCAGCTCGGGGGACAGGGGCCGTGGCTACACCTTC
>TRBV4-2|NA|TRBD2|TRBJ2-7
CASSQELAEAYEQYF
TGTGCCAGCAGCCAGGAACTAGCGGAGGCCTACGAGCAGTACTTC
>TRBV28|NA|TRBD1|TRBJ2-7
CASSLPGQVFREQYF
TGTGCCAGCAGTCTACCGGGACAGGTGTTTCGCGAGCAGTACTTC
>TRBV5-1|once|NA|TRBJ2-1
CASSLGAYNEQFF
TGCGCCAGCAGCTTGGGAGCATACAATGAGCAGTTCTTC
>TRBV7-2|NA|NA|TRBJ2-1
CASSLGSASDYNEQFF
TGTGCCAGCAGCTTAGGTTCCGCTAGCGACTACAATGAGCAGTTCTTC
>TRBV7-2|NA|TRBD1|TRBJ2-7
CASSARLTGTHEQYF
TGTGCCAGCAGCGCCCGGTTGACAGGGACCCACGAGCAGTACTTC
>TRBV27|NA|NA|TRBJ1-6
CASSLASPLHF
TGTGCCAGCAGTTTAGCGAGTCCCCTCCACTTT
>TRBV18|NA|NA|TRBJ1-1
CASSPAMNTEAFF
TGTGCCAGCTCACCAGCTATGAACACTGAAGCTTTCTTT
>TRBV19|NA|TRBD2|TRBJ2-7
CASSSMWRGSTYEQYF
TGTGCCAGTAGTTCGATGTGGCGGGGGTCAACCTACGAGCAGTACTTC
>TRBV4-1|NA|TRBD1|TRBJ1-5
CASSQDWTGNGRAQHF
TGCGCCAGCAGCCAAGATTGGACAGGGAATGGTCGAGCCCAGCATTTT
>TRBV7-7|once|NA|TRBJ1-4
CASSLGPREKLFF
TGTGCTAGCAGCTTAGGTCCGAGAGAAAAACTGTTTTTT
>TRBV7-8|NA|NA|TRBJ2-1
CASSRNNEQFF
TGTGCCAGCAGCCGCAACAATGAGCAGTTCTTC
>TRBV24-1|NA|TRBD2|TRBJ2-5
CATPRAGAETQYF
TGTGCCACTCCTAGAGCGGGGGCAGAGACCCAGTACTTC
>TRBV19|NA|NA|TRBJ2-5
CASSIRGGGETQYF
TGTGCCAGTAGTATCAGGGGCGGGGGAGAGACCCAGTACTTC
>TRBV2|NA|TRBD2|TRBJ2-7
CASSGSSGRFTYEQYF
TGTGCCAGTAGTGGGAGTAGCGGGAGGTTCACCTACGAGCAGTACTTC
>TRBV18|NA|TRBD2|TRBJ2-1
CASSPRGLALTYNEQFF
TGTGCCAGCTCACCCCGCGGACTAGCCTTAACCTACAATGAGCAGTTCTTC
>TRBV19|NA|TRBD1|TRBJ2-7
CASSFGQESSYEQYF
TGTGCCAGTAGTTTTGGACAGGAGAGCTCCTACGAGCAGTACTTC
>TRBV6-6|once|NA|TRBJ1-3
CASPNSSGNTIYF
TGTGCCAGCCCGAACAGCTCTGGAAACACCATATATTTT
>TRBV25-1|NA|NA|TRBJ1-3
CASSDDGRSSGNTIYF
TGTGCCAGCAGTGATGATGGCCGATCCTCTGGAAACACCATATATTTT
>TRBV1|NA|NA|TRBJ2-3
CTSTKRASSTDTQYF
TGCACCAGCACCAAGCGGGCCTCTAGCACAGATACGCAGTATTTT
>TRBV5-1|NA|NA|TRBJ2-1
CASSLFGVDNEQFF
TGCGCCAGCAGCTTGTTCGGGGTAGACAATGAGCAGTTCTTC
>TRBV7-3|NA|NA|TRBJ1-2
CASSQRGGSSYGYTF
TGTGCCAGCAGCCAAAGAGGAGGGAGTAGCTATGGCTACACCTTC
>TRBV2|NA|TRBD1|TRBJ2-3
CASSRDRGTDTQYF
TGTGCCAGCAGTCGAGACAGGGGTACAGATACGCAGTATTTT
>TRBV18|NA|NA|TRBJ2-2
CASSPRQGSAGELFF
TGTGCCAGCTCACCCCGGCAGGGGTCCGCCGGGGAGCTGTTTTTT
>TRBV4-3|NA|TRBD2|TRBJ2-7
CASSQVAGGYEQYF
TGCGCCAGCAGCCAAGTCGCGGGGGGATACGAGCAGTACTTC
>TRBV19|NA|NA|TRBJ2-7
CASSPRGEQYF
TGTGCCAGTAGTCCCCGGGGCGAGCAGTACTTC
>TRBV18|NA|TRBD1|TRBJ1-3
CASSRGQGQGNTIYF
TGTGCCAGCTCCCGCGGACAGGGGCAAGGAAACACCATATATTTT
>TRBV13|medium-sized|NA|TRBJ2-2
CASSLVHNTGELFF
TGTGCCAGCAGCTTAGTCCATAACACCGGGGAGCTGTTTTTT
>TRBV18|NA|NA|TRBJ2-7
CASSPGAAYEQYF
TGTGCCAGCTCACCAGGGGCGGCCTACGAGCAGTACTTC
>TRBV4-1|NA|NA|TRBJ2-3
CASSQEGGPDTQYF
TGCGCCAGCAGCCAAGAAGGGGGACCAGATACGCAGTATTTT
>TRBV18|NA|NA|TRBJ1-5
CASSPSRQALWEPQHF
TGTGCCAGCTCACCGAGTAGACAGGCACTGTGGGAGCCCCAGCATTTT
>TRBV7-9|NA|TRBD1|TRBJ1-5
CASSLSRQGLKHF
TGTGCCAGCAGCTTATCCCGACAGGGGTTGAAGCATTTT
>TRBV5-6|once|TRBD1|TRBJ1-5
CASSRQGLRSNQPQHF
TGTGCCAGCAGCAGACAGGGTCTCCGAAGCAATCAGCCCCAGCATTTT
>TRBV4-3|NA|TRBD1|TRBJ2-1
CASSLRDSYNEQFF
TGCGCCAGCTCCCTCCGGGACAGCTACAATGAGCAGTTCTTC
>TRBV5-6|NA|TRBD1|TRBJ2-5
CASSARGLGTQYF
TGTGCCAGCAGCGCCAGGGGGTTGGGGACCCAGTACTTC
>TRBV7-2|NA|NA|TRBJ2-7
CASSLVADPGRGQYF
TGTGCCAGCAGCTTAGTAGCGGATCCGGGAAGGGGGCAGTACTTC
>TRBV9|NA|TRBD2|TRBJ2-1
CASSAIPELAGDYNEQFF
TGTGCCAGCAGCGCTATTCCGGAACTAGCGGGAGATTACAATGAGCAGTTCTTC
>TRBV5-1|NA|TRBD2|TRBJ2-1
CASGEREGYNEQFF
TGCGCCAGCGGGGAGCGGGAGGGGTACAATGAGCAGTTCTTC
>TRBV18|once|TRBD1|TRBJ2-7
CASSPEQGGGREQYF
TGTGCCAGCTCACCTGAACAGGGGGGCGGTCGGGAGCAGTACTTC
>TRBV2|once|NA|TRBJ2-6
CASSEWGPGANVLTF
TGTGCCAGCAGTGAATGGGGCCCTGGGGCCAACGTCCTGACTTTC